These 17 T cell receptor beta chains were all obtained from the same sample, sequenced in a study of T cell responses to AZD1222 COVID-19 vaccine. Some clones are missing from TCRdb's copy, which holds only in-frame ones; the method was immunoSEQ multiplex PCR. The table shows about 70,000 clones, with around 90% occurring only once. The specimen comprised peripheral blood, sampled on day 0 of MenACWY control vaccination. The receptors come from an adult in good health.

The chain carries TRBV24-1 and TRBJ1-2; maybe TRBD1 (6 bases). This CDR3 is 14 amino acids long. V gave up 0 bases and J gave up 6 bases, with 10 bases separating them. Germline-derived CDR1 and CDR2 are KGHDR and SFDVKD. The CDR3 sequence is CATSDLNRVDGYTF. For the CDR3, the DNA is TGTGCCACCAGTGATTTGAACAGGGTAGATGGCTACACCTTC.

The V and J genes are TRBV5-1 and TRBJ2-3; 7 bases are shared with TRBD1. With V trimmed by 0 bases and J by 3 bases, 13 bases remained unmatched. The CDR3 loop spans 18 amino acids. Germline CDR1 reads SGHRS; CDR2 reads YFSETQ. The CDR3 DNA reads as TGCGCCAGCAGCTTGGCTCCTCGACAGGGATCCTGGACAGATACGCAGTATTTT. This codes for CASSLAPRQGSWTDTQYF.

The rearrangement links TRBV5-1 to TRBJ1-5; 10 bases match TRBD1. This CDR3 comprises 12 residues. V dropped 9 bases and J dropped 5; count of bases not matched to a gene: 2. Germline values: CDR1 SGHRS, CDR2 YFSETQ. The CDR3 loop reads CANGQGDQPQHF. The DNA for the CDR3 is TGCGCCAACGGACAGGGGGATCAGCCCCAGCATTTT.

V is TRBV9 and J is TRBJ2-1; weak D call: TRBD2 (6 bases). V was trimmed by 3 bases and J by 9 bases, leaving 7 bases between them. Germline V gene sequence: CDR1 SGDLS, CDR2 YYNGEE. The CDR3 sequence is 11 residues long. The CDR3 reads CASSASAEQFF. The CDR3 DNA reads TGTGCCAGCAGCGCTAGCGCTGAGCAGTTCTTC.

V and J are TRBV5-5 and TRBJ2-3; D is ambiguous. This CDR3 region has 13 residues. Germline V lookup: CDR1 SGHKS, CDR2 YYEKEE (reference sequence). With 0 bases removed from V and 3 bases from J, the gap between germline ends came to 5 bases. The CDR3 DNA reads TGTGCCAGCAGCTTGGAGCTTACAGATACGCAGTATTTT. Amino acids: CASSLELTDTQYF.

The chain couples TRBV6-6 to TRBJ2-1; D gene uncertain. The ends were cut back, 5 bases at V and 2 bases at J, with 4 bases in the middle. Germline values: CDR1 MNHNY, CDR2 SVGAGI (reference sequence). The CDR3 length is 12 residues. CDR3 loop: CASSDTYNEQFF. In DNA, the CDR3 is TGTGCCAGCAGTGACACCTACAATGAGCAGTTCTTC.

V gene TRBV9 combines with J gene TRBJ1-1; weak D call: TRBD1 (6 bases). Germline CDR1 reads SGDLS; CDR2 reads YYNGEE. Trimming took off 0 bases at V and 0 bases at J, with 9 bases between the two ends. The CDR3 loop spans 15 amino acids. The CDR3 loop reads CASSVGDTLNTEAFF. CDR3 coding DNA: TGTGCCAGCAGCGTAGGGGACACTTTGAACACTGAAGCTTTCTTT.

V gene TRBV5-8 combines with J gene TRBJ2-7; D possibly corresponds to TRBD2 (6 bases). CDR1 and CDR2 from the germline V gene are SGHTS and YDEGEE. CDR3 length: 14 residues. The V end was cut by 0 bases, the J end by 7 bases, with 14 bases between. CDR3 region: CASSLETLAREQYF. CDR3 nucleotide sequence: TGTGCCAGCAGCTTGGAGACCCTAGCGCGGGAGCAGTACTTC. Filled out from reference TRBV5-8 and TRBJ2-7, the complete variable domain reads EAGVTQSPTHLIKTRGQQATLRCSPISGHTSVYWYQQALGLGLQFLLWYDEGEERNRGNFPPRFSGRQFPNYSSELNVNALELEDSALYLCASSLETLAREQYFGPGTRLTVT.

About this clone itself: The sample has other DNA sequences that encode this CDR3 too. The gene calls are TRBV4-3 and TRBJ2-7; TRBD2 matches 7 bases. Germline V gene sequence: CDR1 LGHNA, CDR2 YSLEER. J gave up 0 bases and V 1 base, and 6 bases lay outside the gene matches. CDR3 length: 16 amino acids. The CDR3 region is CASSQGTSVSSYEQYF. The DNA for the CDR3 is TGCGCCAGCAGCCAAGGTACTAGCGTTAGCTCCTACGAGCAGTACTTC.

This chain uses TRBV6-5 with TRBJ1-5; weak D call: TRBD1 (5 bases). Germline loops: CDR1 MNHEY, CDR2 SVGAGI. Deletions cut 7 bases from V and 6 bases from J, with 13 bases between. The CDR3 is 13 residues long. The CDR3 loop is CASNGGVGQPQHF. The CDR3 nucleotides read TGTGCCAGCAATGGGGGGGTCGGTCAGCCCCAGCATTTT.

The chain carries TRBV7-2 and TRBJ1-2; the D is unclear. The V end lost 1 base, the J end lost 4 bases, and 7 bases lay between the germline ends. Looked up from germline, CDR1 is SGHTA and CDR2 is FQGNSA. The CDR3 contains 13 residues. CDR3 sequence: CASSLEATYGYTF. The CDR3 nucleotides are TGTGCCAGCAGCTTAGAAGCGACCTATGGCTACACCTTC.

V and J are TRBV6-2 or TRBV6-3 and TRBJ2-4; tentatively, D is TRBD1 or TRBD2 (5 bases each). This CDR3 contains 15 residues. Germline V lookup: CDR1 MNHEY, CDR2 SVGEGT. Trimming stripped 4 bases from V and 6 bases from J, with 16 bases between. The CDR3 here is CASSFQGPFGNIQYF. CDR3 in DNA: TGTGCCAGCAGTTTCCAGGGACCCTTCGGAAACATTCAGTACTTC.

The V call is TRBV29-1, the J call TRBJ1-1; D not resolved. Trimming stripped 2 bases from V and 4 bases from J, with 11 bases between. The CDR3 contains 13 residues. The germline CDR1 and CDR2 sequences are SQVTM and ANQGSEA. CDR3 sequence (DNA): TGCAGCGTTGAAAAAGGCTCTGTCACTGAAGCTTTCTTT. Amino acids: CSVEKGSVTEAFF.

The chain recombines TRBV5-1 with TRBJ1-1; D uncertain. Trimming removed 4 bases at V and 7 bases at J, with 17 bases between. Germline-derived CDR1 and CDR2 are SGHRS and YFSETQ. There are 14 residues in the CDR3. CDR3 bases: TGCGCCAGCAGCCCAAGGGAGGGAGGTATTGAAGCTTTCTTT. Translating gives CASSPREGGIEAFF.

J is TRBJ2-5 and V is TRBV9; D is possibly TRBD2 (6 bases). CDR3 length: 14 amino acids. Trimming pared 4 bases from V and 2 bases from J, leaving 12 bases between. Germline lookup yields CDR1 SGDLS and CDR2 YYNGEE. In DNA, the CDR3 is TGTGCCAGCAGCCCAACTAGCTTACAAGAGACCCAGTACTTC. Its protein product is CASSPTSLQETQYF. The full variable domain, its missing parts supplied by reference TRBV9 and TRBJ2-5, is DSGVTQTPKHLITATGQRVTLRCSPRSGDLSVYWYQQSLDQGLQFLIQYYNGEERAKGNILERFSAQQFPDLHSELNLSSLELGDSALYFCASSPTSLQETQYFGPGTRLLVL.

This clone was observed a few times. J is TRBJ1-5 and V is TRBV21-1. TRBV21-1 corresponds to a pseudogene. This CDR3 has 13 residues. The CDR3 bases are TGTGCCAGGGAGTCCTATAGCAATCAGCCCCAGCATTTT. Translating gives CARESYSNQPQHF.

The chain recombines TRBV10-3 with TRBJ1-2; D is undetermined. CDR3 length: 15 amino acids. V lost 0 bases and J 7 bases, leaving 15 bases between the germline ends. CDR1 and CDR2 (germline): ENHRY, SYGVKD. This CDR3 reads CAISESPNLGGGYTF. The CDR3 DNA reads TGTGCCATCAGTGAGTCTCCCAACCTAGGTGGTGGCTACACCTTC.